This T cell receptor (beta chain) originates from a study of post-analysis software for immune sequencing data. On the study more broadly: As for disease course, relapsing-remitting, secondary progressive and progressive-relapsing multiple sclerosis were all included.

There are a few counts of this clonotype. Its target is unknown. The germline V gene encodes CDR1 MNHEY and CDR2 SMNVEV (reference sequence). Trimming pared 5 bases from V and 2 bases from J, leaving 13 bases between. This CDR3 spans 14 amino acids. Unique-molecular-identifier-tagged TCR beta cDNA libraries were used. T cells numbering roughly 0.95 to 10 million gave rise to 500,000 or so cDNA molecules. TCRdb re-called the PCR reads with MiXCR, one entry per CDR3 protein. The profile shows over 150,000 distinct CDR3 sequences, around 28% of them singletons. Regarding the study as a whole: Strong same-batch co-clustering of samples appeared with F measure clustering. Patients used about five TRBV segments, including TRBV5-6, TRBV5-1 and TRBV20-1, more often than controls. For normalized Chao1 diversity, multiple sclerosis patients scored significantly lower than controls did.

This receptor was taken from a girl aged 10 to 17 with multiple sclerosis. The chain joins TRBV27 to TRBJ2-7; D remains unclear. The sample was blood. CDR3 amino acids: CASSPYTNTYEQYF. The CDR3 DNA sequence: TGTGCCAGCAGTCCTTATACGAATACCTACGAGCAGTACTTC.